Shown below are 24 T cell receptor beta chains from a single sample sequenced in a study of blood T cell repertoires in COVID-19 (dated by TCRdb to the early 2020s). Libraries were prepared through the immunoSEQ multiplex PCR assay. Drawn from immuneACCESS, this table holds only the in-frame rearrangements with V and J called that TCRdb kept. Clones are partly lost; checked studies trace under half to an unresolved V gene and leave the rest unexplained. The sample data list more than 400,000 clones, and less than 95% of these were observed just once. The top ten hold 0.6% of the sample. Specimen: PBMCs or T cells enriched from blood (not recorded which). The receptor set was obtained from a man between 18 and 35 years old who had recovered from COVID-19.

The V and J genes are TRBV7-3 and TRBJ2-6; D is possibly TRBD1 (6 bases). This CDR3 spans 16 amino acids. Trimming cost V 2 bases and J 2 bases, with 10 bases left between them. The germline V gene encodes CDR1 SGHTA and CDR2 FQGTGA. The CDR3 nucleotides read TGTGCCAGCAGCTTATTAGCAGGGGCTGGGGCCAACGTCCTGACTTTC. Translating it yields CASSLLAGAGANVLTF.

V and J are TRBV11-2 and TRBJ2-1, with 8 nucleotides matching TRBD2. V lost 6 bases, J lost 0 bases, and 10 bases stayed unmatched. This CDR3 contains 17 residues. The germline gives CDR1 SGHAT, CDR2 FQNNGV. The DNA for the CDR3 is TGTGCCAGCAGAGTTGGACTAGCCGGTAACTCCTACAATGAGCAGTTCTTC. Its translation: CASRVGLAGNSYNEQFF.

This chain uses TRBV29-1 with TRBJ1-1, with 9 positions matching TRBD1. Germline V gene sequence: CDR1 SQVTM, CDR2 ANQGSEA. V trimming: 7 bases; J trimming: 4 bases; junction bases outside the gene matches: 7. CDR3 size: 13 residues. The CDR3 sequence: CSARDREGTEAFF. The CDR3 bases are TGCAGCGCCCGGGACAGGGAGGGCACTGAAGCTTTCTTT.

The chain employs TRBV12-3 or TRBV12-4 and TRBJ2-1, with D perhaps TRBD2 (6 bases). V lost 3 bases, J lost 9 bases, and 9 bases lay in between. The CDR3 is made up of 12 amino acids. The CDR3 nucleotides are TGTGCCAGCAGTTTGGGGACTGGTGAGCAGTTCTTC. Encoded protein: CASSLGTGEQFF.

This rearrangement joins TRBV25-1 to TRBJ2-1; weak D call: TRBD2 (5 bases). V lost 2 bases and J lost 4, with 15 bases in between. The length of the CDR3 is 16 residues. Germline CDR1 is MGHDK and CDR2 is SYGVNS. CDR3 sequence: CASSEADHGNYNEQFF. CDR3 in DNA: TGTGCCAGCAGTGAAGCGGACCACGGGAATTACAATGAGCAGTTCTTC.

The V call is TRBV5-5, the J call TRBJ1-3, with 10 positions matching TRBD1. Germline CDR1 and CDR2: SGHKS and YYEKEE (reference sequence). The CDR3 runs to 15 residues. V lost 4 bases, J lost 4 bases, and 5 bases stayed unmatched. The CDR3 sequence: CASSEDRGLGNTIYF. CDR3 DNA sequence: TGTGCCAGCAGCGAAGACAGGGGGCTGGGAAACACCATATATTTT.

The rearrangement uses TRBV24-1 and TRBJ2-2, with 9 bases lining up with TRBD1. CDR3 length equals 15 residues. V lost 10 bases and J lost 5; bases outside the gene matches: 10. Germline V CDR1 and CDR2: KGHDR, SFDVKD. CDR3 in amino acids: CATRQGQGMTGELFF. CDR3 in DNA: TGTGCCACTCGCCAGGGACAGGGAATGACCGGGGAGCTGTTTTTT.

J is TRBJ1-6 and V is TRBV30, with 12 nucleotides matching TRBD1. Germline lookup yields CDR1 GTSNPN and CDR2 SVGIG (reference sequence). The V and J ends lost 1 base and 8 bases, in that order; junction bases with no gene match: 9. This CDR3 comprises 17 residues. The CDR3 coding sequence is TGTGCCTGGAGTGCCTATCCGGGACAGGGGGCTGATTCACCCCTCCACTTT. Residues: CAWSAYPGQGADSPLHF.

CDR3 in DNA: TGTGCCAGCAGCTTACTAGCGGGGAACCTCTACAATGAGCAGTTCTTC. Translated, it gives CASSLLAGNLYNEQFF. This chain connects TRBV11-2 to TRBJ2-1, with TRBD2 matching over 9 bases. The CDR3 is made up of 16 amino acids. CDR1 SGHAT and CDR2 FQNNGV come from the germline V gene. The trim removed 2 bases at V and 3 bases at J, leaving 5 bases unmatched.

The chain employs TRBV30 and TRBJ1-4, with a weak D call TRBD1 (6 bases). V shed 0 bases and J shed 8 bases, with 13 bases lying between them. The CDR3 spans 14 residues. CDR1 and CDR2 (germline): GTSNPN, SVGIG (reference sequence). Written as DNA, the CDR3 is TGTGCCTGGAGTGTTCGGCAGGGGAGAGAAAAACTGTTTTTT. Translated: CAWSVRQGREKLFF.

This rearrangement joins TRBV10-1 to TRBJ1-1; a weak D match, TRBD1 (5 bases). The germline V gene encodes CDR1 WNHNN and CDR2 SYGVQD (reference sequence). The CDR3 covers 13 residues. Between the trimmed V and J ends, which lost 6 bases and 8 bases, there was a span of 16 bases. This CDR3 is CASSEPGGSEAFF. CDR3 DNA sequence: TGCGCCAGCAGCGAGCCTGGGGGGTCAGAAGCTTTCTTT.

V and J are TRBV5-5 and TRBJ2-3; 10 bases map to TRBD2. CDR1 and CDR2 (germline): SGHKS, YYEKEE (reference sequence). V was pared by 2 bases and J by 2 bases, with 2 bases of the junction left unmatched. CDR3 length: 15 amino acids. DNA of the CDR3: TGTGCCAGCAGCTTAACTAGCGGGGTCACAGATACGCAGTATTTT. Translation gives CASSLTSGVTDTQYF.

J is TRBJ1-6 and V is TRBV5-4, with a tentative D call TRBD1 (5 bases). The V gene's germline CDR1 is SGHNT and CDR2 YYREEE (reference sequence). Trimming stripped 0 bases from V and 6 bases from J, with 13 bases between. The CDR3 has 16 amino acids. For the CDR3, the DNA is TGTGCCAGCAGCTTGGGTGGCCCAGGGTCTAATTCACCCCTCCACTTT. As protein: CASSLGGPGSNSPLHF.

The genes are TRBV28 and TRBJ2-3, with D unresolved. The V end lost 10 bases, the J end lost 1 base, and 12 bases lay between the germline ends. The CDR3 is made up of 13 amino acids. The V gene's germline CDR1 is MDHEN and CDR2 SYDVKM. CDR3 sequence: CATTPPGTDTQYF. CDR3 DNA: TGTGCCACCACACCACCCGGCACAGATACGCAGTATTTT.

Within the sample, this clone is medium-sized. The V call is TRBV5-1, the J call TRBJ1-5; D gene ambiguous. Germline V gene lookup returns CDR1 SGHRS and CDR2 YFSETQ. This CDR3 contains 12 residues. Trimming pared 7 bases from V and 0 bases from J, leaving 5 bases between. DNA for the CDR3: TGCGCCAGCGGCCATAGCAATCAGCCCCAGCATTTT. It translates to CASGHSNQPQHF.

CDR3: CASSLLAGDPGEQFF. In DNA, the CDR3 is TGTGCCAGCAGCCTACTAGCGGGAGACCCTGGTGAGCAGTTCTTC. The chain recombines TRBV5-4 with TRBJ2-1; 11 bases line up with TRBD2. The CDR3 spans 15 residues. Germline CDR1 SGHNT, CDR2 YYREEE (reference sequence). The trim removed 4 bases at V and 9 bases at J, leaving 9 bases unmatched.

V usage is TRBV4-2 and J usage is TRBJ2-7; D ambiguous. With 0 bases removed from V and 6 bases from J, the gap between germline ends came to 12 bases. The V gene's germline CDR1 is LGHNA and CDR2 YNFKEQ. This CDR3 is 14 amino acids long. CDR3 in amino acids: CASSQDKVRSEQYF. DNA for the CDR3: TGTGCCAGCAGCCAAGATAAAGTAAGGAGCGAGCAGTACTTC.

V and J are TRBV7-2 and TRBJ2-1; 10 bases are shared with TRBD2. CDR1 SGHTA and CDR2 FQGNSA come from the germline V gene. The CDR3 has 15 amino acids. J was trimmed by 7 bases and V by 4 bases; bases with no gene match: 7. This CDR3 is CASSWTSGNINEQFF. Here the CDR3 DNA reads TGTGCCAGCAGCTGGACTAGCGGCAATATTAATGAGCAGTTCTTC.

The V gene is TRBV7-9, the J gene TRBJ1-4; possibly TRBD1 for D (6 bases). V shed 0 bases and J shed 2 bases, with 7 bases lying between them. From germline, CDR1 is SEHNR and CDR2 FQNEAQ (reference sequence). The CDR3 covers 15 residues. CDR3 amino acids: CASSLAGATNEKLFF. The CDR3 DNA sequence: TGTGCCAGCAGCTTAGCGGGGGCTACTAATGAAAAACTGTTTTTT.

Note on this clone: Within the sample, other DNA sequences also encode this same CDR3. The chain recombines TRBV5-1 with TRBJ1-2; D uncertain. The CDR3 spans 13 residues. V lost 4 bases to trimming and J lost 5 bases, with 12 bases between them. Germline lookup yields CDR1 SGHRS and CDR2 YFSETQ. The CDR3 nucleotides are TGCGCCAGCAGCCTAGACCCGAGTTATGGCTACACCTTC. Translation: CASSLDPSYGYTF. The variable domain in full, completed from reference TRBV5-1 and TRBJ1-2, reads KAGVTQTPRYLIKTRGQQVTLSCSPISGHRSVSWYQQTPGQGLQFLFEYFSETQRNKGNFPGRFSGRQFSNSRSEMNVSTLELGDSALYLCASSLDPSYGYTFGSGTRLTVV.

V is TRBV28 and J is TRBJ2-7, with D tentatively TRBD1 (6 bases). The CDR3 runs to 12 residues. Germline CDR1 MDHEN, CDR2 SYDVKM. The CDR3 bases are TGTGCTATTAACAGGGATCCCTACGAGCAGTACTTC. It is translated as CAINRDPYEQYF.

The CDR3 loop reads CASSEEGRLGETQYF. As DNA, the CDR3 is TGTGCCAGCAGTGAAGAAGGGAGGCTGGGAGAGACCCAGTACTTC. The rearrangement uses TRBV6-1 and TRBJ2-5; perhaps TRBD2 as D (6 bases). Trimming cost V 1 base and J 4 bases, with 13 bases left between them. The germline V gene encodes CDR1 MNHNS and CDR2 SASEGT. The CDR3 is made up of 15 amino acids.

The chain links TRBV27 to TRBJ1-1, with TRBD1 as a possible D gene (5 bases). Deletions cut 3 bases from V and 0 bases from J, with 5 bases between. The CDR3 is made up of 13 amino acids. Germline lookup yields CDR1 MNHEY and CDR2 SMNVEV (reference sequence). The CDR3 here is CASSFRVNTEAFF. The CDR3 bases are TGTGCCAGCAGTTTCAGGGTGAACACTGAAGCTTTCTTT.

The chain employs TRBV7-9 and TRBJ1-4; no clear D gene. Germline V gene sequence: CDR1 SEHNR, CDR2 FQNEAQ (reference sequence). V was cut by 2 bases and J by 8 bases, with 12 bases left in between. CDR3 size: 14 residues. CDR3 DNA sequence: TGTGCCAGCAGCTTATCCACATCGATGGAAAAACTGTTTTTT. Translating gives CASSLSTSMEKLFF.